One and the same sample provided the 32 T cell receptor beta chains below, sequenced in a study of cytomegalovirus exposure and HLA in healthy donors listed by TCRdb under 2017. Libraries were made using the immunoSEQ multiplex PCR assay. A mixture of 60 forward primers for TCR Vbeta segments and 13 reverse primers for TCR Jbeta segments was used in the multiplex PCR. TCRdb re-hosts the immuneACCESS table, in-frame sequences only. Its copies lack some clones; in the studies checked, an unresolved V gene accounts for under half of them, and the cause for the rest is not known. The sample table lists some 140,000 clones, 85% to 90% of them with a count of one. The ten largest account for approximately 6.7% of the sample. The sample was PBMCs. These receptors came from a woman aged 25 to 39 in good health and CMV-seropositive.

In its sample, this clone was seen a few times. The chain combines TRBV19 with TRBJ1-5, with a possible D match to TRBD1 (5 bases). The CDR3 loop spans 12 amino acids. Germline loops: CDR1 LNHDA, CDR2 SQIVND (reference sequence). V gave up 6 bases and J gave up 3 bases, with 6 bases separating them. The CDR3 region has the DNA TGTGCCAGTAGGGGGCTCAATCAGCCCCAGCATTTT. Its protein is CASRGLNQPQHF.

J is TRBJ2-6 and V is TRBV4-1; 8 bases agree with TRBD1. J gave up 2 bases and V 4 bases, and 13 bases lay outside the gene matches. There are 19 residues in the CDR3. The germline gives CDR1 MGHRA, CDR2 YSYEKL. The CDR3 region has the DNA TGCGCCAGCAGCCCGACAGGGGTGGATCTTGGCACTGGGGCCAACGTCCTGACTTTC. Translation gives CASSPTGVDLGTGANVLTF.

As to this clone: Other DNA sequences from this sample encode an identical CDR3 as well. The chain carries TRBV28 and TRBJ2-7; 10 bases map to TRBD2. Per germline, CDR1 MDHEN and CDR2 SYDVKM. The CDR3 totals 15 residues. V trimming: 6 bases; J trimming: 0 bases; junction bases outside the gene matches: 5. The CDR3: CASRLAGGSSYEQYF. In DNA, the CDR3 is TGTGCCAGCAGGTTAGCGGGGGGAAGCTCCTACGAGCAGTACTTC.

The chain employs TRBV5-8 and TRBJ2-7, with 7 bases lining up with TRBD2. After removal of 4 bases from V and 5 bases from J, the junction contained 15 bases not matched to a gene. Germline CDR1 reads SGHTS; CDR2 reads YDEGEE. CDR3 length: 16 residues. The CDR3, as DNA: TGTGCCAGCAGCCTCCCCGCCGGGGGAGGGAGACACGAGCAGTACTTC. This gives the protein CASSLPAGGGRHEQYF.

The chain is built from TRBV19 and TRBJ2-5, with 9 bases identical to TRBD1. Germline values: CDR1 LNHDA, CDR2 SQIVND (reference sequence). This CDR3 spans 15 amino acids. The V gene end was trimmed by 5 bases and the J gene end by 6 bases; junction bases not matched to a gene: 10. The CDR3 DNA sequence: TGTGCCAGTAGTGTAGGGACAGGGAGGGGGAAGACCCAGTACTTC. Its translation: CASSVGTGRGKTQYF.

V gene TRBV11-2 combines with J gene TRBJ1-2; a possible D gene is TRBD1 (6 bases). The ends were cut back, 5 bases at V and 1 base at J, with 8 bases in the middle. The CDR3 is 13 amino acids. Germline CDR1 is SGHAT and CDR2 is FQNNGV. CDR3 amino acids: CASSPGVNYGYTF. Here the CDR3 DNA reads TGTGCCAGCAGCCCAGGGGTTAACTATGGCTACACCTTC.

The chain combines TRBV5-1 with TRBJ2-7; TRBD2 aligns across 7 bases. The CDR3 covers 12 residues. CDR1 is SGHRS and CDR2 is YFSETQ in the germline V gene. V gave up 3 bases and J gave up 7 bases; unmatched junction bases: 4. The CDR3 region has the DNA TGCGCCAGCAGCTCGGGGGGAGGAGAGCAGTACTTC. Protein sequence: CASSSGGGEQYF.

This chain links TRBV7-9 with TRBJ1-5; weak D call: TRBD1 (6 bases). Germline loops: CDR1 SEHNR, CDR2 FQNEAQ (reference sequence). Trimming cost V 5 bases and J 1 base, with 9 bases left between them. The CDR3 runs to 14 residues. CDR3 nucleotide sequence: TGTGCCAGCAGCGCCGGACAGAGCAATCAGCCCCAGCATTTT. It encodes CASSAGQSNQPQHF.

The chain combines TRBV10-3 with TRBJ1-2; D call uncertain. Per germline, CDR1 ENHRY and CDR2 SYGVKD. The CDR3 covers 13 residues. The V and J ends lost 4 bases and 3 bases respectively, with 9 bases between them. CDR3 in DNA: TGTGCCATCAGTGGTCGGGAGGACTATGGCTACACCTTC. Amino acids: CAISGREDYGYTF.

This rearrangement joins TRBV5-1 to TRBJ1-1, with 12 bases that match TRBD1. In germline, CDR1 is SGHRS, CDR2 YFSETQ. The CDR3 loop spans 16 amino acids. Germline trimming cut 4 bases from V and 2 bases from J; bases unmatched to any gene: 6. CDR3 bases: TGCGCCAGCAGCAGGTCGGGACAGGGGGCTAACACTGAAGCTTTCTTT. It is translated as CASSRSGQGANTEAFF.

This clone was seen only a few times. CDR3 region: CASSSRDFLYEQYF. The CDR3, as DNA: TGTGCCAGCAGTTCCCGGGACTTTCTCTACGAGCAGTACTTC. The V gene is TRBV7-8, the J gene TRBJ2-5; D may be TRBD2 (6 bases). The J call may be mistaken, given a closer DNA end match to TRBJ2-7. Germline CDR1 and CDR2: SGHVS and FQNEAQ. CDR3 length: 14 amino acids.

The chain couples TRBV5-1 to TRBJ1-1, with 11 positions matching TRBD1. Looked up from germline, CDR1 is SGHRS and CDR2 is YFSETQ. Unmatched junction bases numbered 2, after V lost 3 bases and J lost 4 bases. The CDR3 has 14 amino acids. The CDR3 DNA follows: TGCGCCAGCAGCTGGACAGGGGGCGGCACTGAAGCTTTCTTT. This codes for CASSWTGGGTEAFF.

This rearrangement joins TRBV28 to TRBJ1-2, with a weak D call TRBD1 (5 bases). The V end was cut by 9 bases, the J end by 6 bases, with 14 bases between. Germline V gene sequence: CDR1 MDHEN, CDR2 SYDVKM. This CDR3 has 12 residues. The CDR3 region has the DNA TGTGCCAGTACTACAGGTATTGATGGCTACACCTTC. The encoded protein is CASTTGIDGYTF.

The table lists this clone with a count of one. The J gene is TRBJ1-1, the V gene TRBV10-3, with TRBD1 as a possible D gene (5 bases). V lost 3 bases and J 2 bases, leaving 25 bases between the germline ends. Germline assignment: CDR1 ENHRY and CDR2 SYGVKD. The CDR3 has 19 residues. The CDR3 reads CAISDSGTWASGVNTEAFF. The CDR3 bases are TGTGCCATCAGTGACTCCGGGACCTGGGCCTCGGGGGTAAACACTGAAGCTTTCTTT.

This chain uses TRBV28 with TRBJ1-2; 7 nucleotides align to TRBD1. Trimming at V came to 7 bases and at J to 1 base, leaving 9 bases not matched to a gene. This CDR3 spans 15 amino acids. Per the germline V gene, CDR1 is MDHEN and CDR2 is SYDVKM. The CDR3 sequence is CASNTFGQVNYGYTF. DNA for the CDR3: TGTGCCAGCAATACCTTCGGACAGGTTAACTATGGCTACACCTTC.

The CDR3 sequence is CATSRDPGGGQPQHF. CDR3 sequence (DNA): TGTGCCACCAGCAGAGATCCCGGGGGGGGACAGCCCCAGCATTTT. This chain joins TRBV15 and TRBJ1-5; possible D gene TRBD1, 5 bases. V dropped 0 bases and J dropped 7 bases, with 13 bases sitting between them. The CDR3 covers 15 residues. The V gene's germline CDR1 is LNHNV and CDR2 YYDKDF (reference sequence).

This clone was seen a few times. V is TRBV14 and J is TRBJ2-7; D perhaps matches TRBD2 (5 bases). From germline, CDR1 is SGHDN and CDR2 FVKESK. The CDR3 sequence is 16 residues long. V gave up 4 bases and J gave up 0 bases, with 16 bases separating them. The CDR3 region is CASSPLGSGSSYEQYF. The CDR3 coding sequence is TGTGCCAGCAGCCCCCTGGGGAGCGGAAGCTCCTACGAGCAGTACTTC.

This chain links TRBV9 with TRBJ1-5; perhaps TRBD1 as D (6 bases). Looked up from germline, CDR1 is SGDLS and CDR2 is YYNGEE. The CDR3 has 14 amino acids. V was cut by 2 bases and J by 11 bases, with 17 bases left in between. The CDR3 loop reads CASSVGEGEGTQHF. The CDR3 bases are TGTGCCAGCAGCGTTGGAGAGGGGGAAGGAACCCAGCATTTT.

Regarding this clone: Other DNA sequences within the sample encode an identical CDR3. The V and J genes are TRBV4-1 and TRBJ2-3; TRBD2 matches 7 bases. Losses at the gene ends were 1 base for V and 5 bases for J; bases not matched to a gene: 0. This CDR3 contains 13 residues. CDR1 is MGHRA and CDR2 is YSYEKL in the germline V gene. CDR3 amino acids: CASSQAGGDTQYF. In DNA, the CDR3 is TGCGCCAGCAGCCAAGCGGGGGGAGATACGCAGTATTTT.

V usage is TRBV25-1 and J usage is TRBJ1-1; D gene ambiguous. This CDR3 has 16 amino acids. Trimming took 0 bases from V and 2 from J, leaving 13 bases between them. Germline V gene sequence: CDR1 MGHDK, CDR2 SYGVNS. CDR3 sequence reads: CASSEYRIDLNTEAFF. CDR3 coding DNA: TGTGCCAGCAGTGAATATCGAATTGACTTAAACACTGAAGCTTTCTTT.

V is TRBV6-5 and J is TRBJ2-1; TRBD2 might be the D (5 bases). The CDR3 is 14 amino acids. CDR1 is MNHEY, CDR2 SVGAGI, per germline. The V and J ends lost 8 bases and 2 bases respectively, with 13 bases between them. The CDR3 spells CASQERATYNEQFF. CDR3 nucleotide sequence: TGTGCCAGCCAGGAGAGGGCTACCTACAATGAGCAGTTCTTC.

This chain connects TRBV11-2 to TRBJ2-5; no reliable D call. The J call may not be correct, given that the DNA end is closer to TRBJ2-7. This CDR3 spans 14 amino acids. Germline V CDR1 and CDR2: SGHAT, FQNNGV. CDR3 nucleotide sequence: TGTGCCAGCAGCCCTTTTGGCGGTTCCTACGAGCAGTACTTC. Residues: CASSPFGGSYEQYF.

V and J are TRBV5-1 and TRBJ1-1, with 8 bases fitting TRBD1. Germline lookup yields CDR1 SGHRS and CDR2 YFSETQ. The CDR3 consists of 15 residues. V dropped 2 bases and J dropped 3; count of bases not matched to a gene: 6. The DNA for the CDR3 is TGCGCCAGCAGCTTCTTTCAGGGGGCGCACACTGAAGCTTTCTTT. Protein: CASSFFQGAHTEAFF.

The gene calls are TRBV30 and TRBJ1-5, with 7 bases identical to TRBD1. The germline V gene has CDR1 GTSNPN and CDR2 SVGIG (reference sequence). The CDR3 sequence is 14 residues long. The V gene end was trimmed by 1 base and the J gene end by 4 bases; junction bases not matched to a gene: 4. The CDR3: CAWSGDSFNQPQHF. The CDR3, as DNA: TGTGCCTGGAGTGGGGACAGTTTTAATCAGCCCCAGCATTTT.

This chain links TRBV10-3 with TRBJ2-7; the match to TRBD2 covers 13 bases. CDR1 and CDR2 from the germline V gene are ENHRY and SYGVKD. The CDR3 covers 16 residues. Trimming removed 6 bases from V and 0 bases from J; junction bases left unmatched: 5. CDR3 residues: CAIRGTSGTFSYEQYF. For the CDR3, the DNA is TGTGCCATCAGGGGGACTAGCGGGACTTTCTCCTACGAGCAGTACTTC.

J is TRBJ2-2 and V is TRBV9; D is unresolved. Trimming took 0 bases from V and 0 from J, leaving 9 bases between them. The germline V gene has CDR1 SGDLS and CDR2 YYNGEE. The CDR3 loop spans 16 amino acids. This CDR3 is CASSVAVPANTGELFF. CDR3 nucleotide sequence: TGTGCCAGCAGCGTAGCGGTACCTGCGAACACCGGGGAGCTGTTTTTT.

This chain joins TRBV28 and TRBJ1-1; D remains unclear. Trimming pared 4 bases from V and 7 bases from J, leaving 16 bases between. The germline V gene has CDR1 MDHEN and CDR2 SYDVKM. CDR3 length: 14 residues. The DNA for the CDR3 is TGTGCCAGCAGTTCCCCCTCTTATGACAATGAAGCTTTCTTT. This translates into CASSSPSYDNEAFF.

The chain uses TRBV5-4 and TRBJ1-2, with 7 positions matching TRBD1. CDR3 size: 15 residues. CDR1 and CDR2 (germline): SGHNT, YYREEE (reference sequence). With 3 bases clipped from V and 4 bases from J, the junction kept 9 bases outside the gene matches. CDR3 in amino acids: CASSSPDRSAYGYTF. The CDR3 coding sequence is TGTGCCAGCAGCTCCCCGGACAGGTCTGCCTATGGCTACACCTTC.

This clone showed up just a few times. V usage is TRBV7-9 and J usage is TRBJ2-4; 7 nucleotides line up with TRBD2. The CDR3 contains 15 residues. From germline, CDR1 is SEHNR and CDR2 FQNEAQ (reference sequence). The V and J ends lost 5 bases and 6 bases, in that order; junction bases with no gene match: 10. CDR3 sequence (DNA): TGTGCCAGCAGCCCGTCGGCAGCGGGGTCAAACATTCAGTACTTC. This translates into CASSPSAAGSNIQYF.

CDR3 protein: CASSPGLGIWQYF. The CDR3 DNA follows: TGTGCCAGCAGCCCCGGACTGGGGATTTGGCAGTATTTT. This sequence joins TRBV5-6 and TRBJ2-3, with a weak D call TRBD2 (5 bases). Germline values: CDR1 SGHDT, CDR2 YYEEEE. This CDR3 region has 13 residues. V shed 4 bases and J shed 11 bases, with 17 bases lying between them.

This chain connects TRBV30 to TRBJ2-1; TRBD2 agrees at 10 bases. J lost 6 bases, V lost 4 bases, and 9 bases had no gene match. The CDR3 runs 15 residues. Germline values: CDR1 GTSNPN, CDR2 SVGIG (reference sequence). In DNA form, the CDR3 reads TGTGCCTGGACATCTCTAGCGGGAGCATTCAATGAGCAGTTCTTC. Amino acid sequence: CAWTSLAGAFNEQFF.

The chain joins TRBV5-1 to TRBJ1-6, with D unresolved. This CDR3 is built from 13 residues. Germline V CDR1 and CDR2: SGHRS, YFSETQ. Trimming took 1 base from V and 8 from J, leaving 7 bases between them. CDR3 coding DNA: TGCGCCAGCAGCTTGTGGCTCGATTCACCCCTCCACTTT. Translating gives CASSLWLDSPLHF.